These 22 T cell receptor beta chains originate from one sample sequenced in a study of T cell repertoires in cytomegalovirus infection. Their antigens remain unidentified. TCRdb re-derived calls from the reads in MiXCR, one entry per CDR3 protein. The sample lists approximately 310,000 distinct CDR3 sequences, around 25% occurring once. This specimen consisted of cultured PBMCs, obtained from culture after CMV antigen stimulation. The receptor set was obtained from a human donor in good health (CMV status not recorded). Some clones in this sample may be carry-over from other donors' samples.

In this sample, this clonotype turned up a few times. This sequence joins TRBV18 and TRBJ1-1, with 8 bases lining up with TRBD1. CDR1 is KGHSH, CDR2 LQKENI, per germline. The J segment lost 0 bases and the V segment lost 0 bases, leaving 3 bases of the junction unmatched. This CDR3 comprises 16 residues. As DNA, the CDR3 is TGTGCCAGCTCACCACCGTCAGGGGGCATGAACACTGAAGCTTTCTTT. This sequence encodes CASSPPSGGMNTEAFF.

J is TRBJ2-7 and V is TRBV18; no clear D gene. Germline V gene sequence: CDR1 KGHSH, CDR2 LQKENI. With 3 bases removed from V and 0 bases from J, the gap between germline ends came to 9 bases. The CDR3 sequence is 14 residues long. CDR3 DNA: TGTGCCAGCTCACCCGAGAAGAACTCCTACGAGCAGTACTTC. Translation: CASSPEKNSYEQYF.

V gene TRBV7-2 combines with J gene TRBJ2-3; possibly TRBD1 or TRBD2 for D (5 bases each). The CDR3 totals 16 residues. From germline, CDR1 is SGHTA and CDR2 FQGNSA. Trimming took off 1 base at V and 2 bases at J, with 13 bases between the two ends. As DNA, the CDR3 is TGTGCCAGCAGCTTAGGTGTCGCAGGGACCACAGATACGCAGTATTTT. Translation: CASSLGVAGTTDTQYF.

The chain is built from TRBV6-2 or TRBV6-3 and TRBJ2-1; D gene ambiguous. This CDR3 spans 13 amino acids. Trimming removed 5 bases at V and 2 bases at J, with 7 bases between. The germline V gene has CDR1 MNHEY and CDR2 SVGEGT. CDR3 sequence (DNA): TGTGCCAGCAGTGGGTCCACCTACAATGAGCAGTTCTTC. Protein product: CASSGSTYNEQFF.

This clonotype showed up just a few times. The chain employs TRBV7-2 and TRBJ2-1, with D unclear. The CDR3 loop spans 12 amino acids. Trimming stripped 3 bases from V and 9 bases from J, with 9 bases between. Germline CDR1 and CDR2: SGHTA and FQGNSA. CDR3 bases: TGTGCCAGCAGCTTTCGGCCAAGTGAGCAGTTCTTC. It translates to CASSFRPSEQFF.

This clonotype was counted between two and nine times. The chain links TRBV20-1 to TRBJ2-7; D may be TRBD2 (6 bases). CDR1 and CDR2 from the germline V gene are DFQATT and SNEGSKA (reference sequence). This CDR3 comprises 13 residues. The CDR3 bases are TGCAGCGCAAGCGGGCCCTCCTCCTACGAGCAGTACTTC. It yields the protein CSASGPSSYEQYF.

Only a few counts were recorded for this clonotype. One junction end does not reproduce the germline sequence, and a read error may be involved. V usage is TRBV12-3 or TRBV12-4 and J usage is TRBJ1-5, with 7 nucleotides matching TRBD1. The CDR3 covers 16 residues. CDR3 DNA: TGTGTCAGCAGTTCGTATACAGGGGAGCGGAATCAGCCCCAGCATTTT. It yields the protein CVSSSYTGERNQPQHF.

This clonotype was found a few times. DNA of the CDR3: TGTGCCAGCAGCTTATTCGCCAGGGAGAACACTGAAGCTTTCTTT. Translating it yields CASSLFARENTEAFF. The V call is TRBV11-2, the J call TRBJ1-1, with D maybe TRBD1 (5 bases). This CDR3 is 15 amino acids long. The germline CDR1 and CDR2 sequences are SGHAT and FQNNGV. Trimming removed 2 bases at V and 1 base at J, with 11 bases between.

This clonotype has only a few counts. The chain combines TRBV5-3 with TRBJ2-7; 9 nucleotides agree with TRBD2. TRBV5-3 qualifies as an ORF whose function is uncertain. J lost 1 base, V lost 5 bases, and 13 bases had no gene match. CDR3 length: 17 amino acids. The CDR3 spells CARSNSSGRKCSYEQYV. CDR3 coding DNA: TGTGCCAGAAGTAACAGTAGCGGGAGAAAGTGTTCCTACGAGCAGTACGTC.

The chain employs TRBV7-2 and TRBJ2-1, with D unresolved. Germline assignment: CDR1 SGHTA and CDR2 FQGNSA. The CDR3 totals 14 residues. V lost 3 bases to trimming and J lost 12 bases, with 18 bases between them. Here the CDR3 DNA reads TGTGCCAGCAGCTTCTATCACTATCCCCCGGGGCAGTTCTTC. It codes for CASSFYHYPPGQFF.

Only a few counts were recorded for this clonotype. V usage is TRBV12-5 and J usage is TRBJ1-5; D may be TRBD1 (5 bases). V was cut by 0 bases and J by 7 bases, with 19 bases left in between. The CDR3 sequence is 17 residues long. Looked up from germline, CDR1 is LGHNT and CDR2 is FRNRAP. The CDR3 DNA sequence: TGTGCTAGTGGTTTGGTACTAGGGGTAGACGCATCACAGCCCCAGCATTTT. As protein: CASGLVLGVDASQPQHF. The full variable domain, its missing parts supplied by reference TRBV12-5 and TRBJ1-5, is DARVTQTPRHKVTEMGQEVTMRCQPILGHNTVFWYRQTMMQGLELLAYFRNRAPLDDSGMPKDRFSAEMPDATLATLKIQPSEPRDSAVYFCASGLVLGVDASQPQHFGDGTRLSIL.

This clonotype was detected only a few times. The chain recombines TRBV12-3 or TRBV12-4 with TRBJ2-7; D is unresolved. This CDR3 is 13 amino acids long. V gave up 6 bases and J gave up 1 base, with 10 bases separating them. The CDR3 DNA is TGTGCCAGCAGCCCGACGGCTTCCTACGAGCAGTACTTC. It encodes CASSPTASYEQYF.

This chain uses TRBV6-2 or TRBV6-3 with TRBJ2-7, with D maybe TRBD1 (5 bases). V was trimmed by 4 bases and J by 7 bases, leaving 17 bases between them. Per the germline V gene, CDR1 is MNHEY and CDR2 is SVGEGT. This CDR3 is 14 amino acids long. The CDR3, as DNA: TGTGCCAGCAGTTCCTTCGGACAAACGAGGGAGCAGTACGTC. This sequence encodes CASSSFGQTREQYV.

This clonotype has only a few counts. V and J are TRBV28 and TRBJ2-7; 8 bases match TRBD1. The V gene's germline CDR1 is MDHEN and CDR2 SYDVKM. The length of the CDR3 is 16 residues. Germline trimming cut 3 bases from V and 6 bases from J; bases unmatched to any gene: 13. The CDR3 here is CASSLWRGQGMREQYF. CDR3 sequence (DNA): TGTGCCAGCAGTTTGTGGCGTGGACAGGGAATGCGCGAGCAGTACTTC.

The gene calls are TRBV11-3 and TRBJ2-2; D perhaps matches TRBD1 (5 bases). The V gene lost 3 bases and the J gene lost 4 bases, with 9 bases spanning the gap. Germline CDR1 SGHNT, CDR2 YENEEA. This CDR3 comprises 14 residues. CDR3: CASSFGRATGELFF. In DNA form, the CDR3 reads TGTGCCAGCAGCTTTGGCAGGGCCACCGGGGAGCTGTTTTTT.

V usage is TRBV5-4 and J usage is TRBJ2-3; D is unclear. V was clipped by 4 bases and J by 3 bases, with 12 bases between them. This CDR3 spans 14 amino acids. The germline CDR1 and CDR2 sequences are SGHNT and YYREEE (reference sequence). The CDR3 DNA follows: TGTGCCAGCAGCATATCGAGCGTGACAGATACGCAGTATTTT. It specifies CASSISSVTDTQYF.

This clonotype turned up a few times. This chain joins TRBV27 and TRBJ2-1; a possible D gene is TRBD1 (6 bases). CDR3 length: 13 residues. The germline V gene encodes CDR1 MNHEY and CDR2 SMNVEV (reference sequence). Trimming cost V 7 bases and J 7 bases, with 14 bases left between them. CDR3 residues: CASTDWQGNEQFF. The CDR3 DNA reads TGTGCCAGCACGGACTGGCAGGGGAATGAGCAGTTCTTC.

CDR3 bases: TGTGCCAGCAGACTTCTAGCGGCCTACAATGAGCAGTTCTTC. Its translation is CASRLLAAYNEQFF. V usage is TRBV11-2 and J usage is TRBJ2-1; 7 bases align to TRBD2. V shed 6 bases, J shed 2 bases, and the junction held 4 bases outside the gene matches. Germline-derived CDR1 and CDR2 are SGHAT and FQNNGV. The CDR3 loop spans 14 amino acids.

V is TRBV7-9 and J is TRBJ1-4; D is uncertain. Germline V gene data show CDR1 as SEHNR and CDR2 as FQNEAQ (reference sequence). V lost 4 bases and J lost 8, with 5 bases in between. The CDR3 has 11 residues. DNA for the CDR3: TGTGCCAGCAGCTCCGGGGAAAAACTGTTTTTT. Translating it yields CASSSGEKLFF.

This clonotype came up a few times. The chain combines TRBV7-3 with TRBJ2-1; possibly TRBD2 for D (5 bases). This CDR3 region has 13 residues. Germline V gene lookup returns CDR1 SGHTA and CDR2 FQGTGA. With 4 bases removed from V and 4 bases from J, the gap between germline ends came to 8 bases. The CDR3 loop is CASSSGIYNEQFF. CDR3 in DNA: TGTGCCAGCAGCTCCGGGATATACAATGAGCAGTTCTTC.

This clonotype came up a few times. The gene calls are TRBV6-6 and TRBJ2-3; D remains ambiguous. The CDR3 extends over 12 amino acids. Trimming shortened V by 6 bases and J by 4 bases, and 8 bases separated the two germline ends. The germline V gene has CDR1 MNHNY and CDR2 SVGAGI (reference sequence). The CDR3 DNA reads TGTGCCAGCAGCCCAAATGCAGATACGCAGTATTTT. Amino acid sequence: CASSPNADTQYF.

The V gene is TRBV30, the J gene TRBJ2-1; no firm D call. V lost 7 bases, J lost 6 bases, and 1 base lay in between. The CDR3 is 8 residues long. From germline, CDR1 is GTSNPN and CDR2 SVGIG (reference sequence). CDR3 sequence reads: CAFNEQFF. CDR3 coding DNA: TGTGCCTTCAATGAGCAGTTCTTC.